This T cell receptor (beta chain) was found in a study of beta chain features in type 1 diabetes. Every bit of the isolated RNA underwent reverse transcription, so sequencing read expressed TCRB transcripts. The data were produced by immunoSEQ multiplex PCR, yet TCRdb's version contains in-frame clones alone and is incomplete. The sample records under 450,000 clones, about 14% being singletons. Worth noting for this clone: Its antigen is as yet unknown.

Study-level points and caveats: In the patient group, naive, central memory and Treg TCRB repertoires seemed more alike than in the healthy donor group. Diminished insertions and augmented deletions at VDJ junctions characterized type 1 diabetes patients.

V was trimmed by 1 base and J by 9 bases, leaving 16 bases between them. The V gene's germline CDR1 is SEHNR and CDR2 FQNEAQ (reference sequence). This CDR3 is 15 amino acids long. Sequences were obtained from naive CD4+ T cells from blood. This sequence was found in a young man in good health. The chain has TRBV7-9 and TRBJ2-1; D is perhaps TRBD2 (6 bases). The CDR3 nucleotides read TGTGCCAGCAGCTTAGGGCGCGTTGCGGGGAGTGAGCAGTTCTTC. Its translation: CASSLGRVAGSEQFF. Based on the CDR3 plus reference TRBV7-9 and TRBJ2-1, the full variable domain is DTGVSQNPRHKITKRGQNVTFRCDPISEHNRLYWYRQTLGQGPEFLTYFQNEAQLEKSRLLSDRFSAERPKGSFSTLEIQRTEQGDSAMYLCASSLGRVAGSEQFFGPGTRLTVL.